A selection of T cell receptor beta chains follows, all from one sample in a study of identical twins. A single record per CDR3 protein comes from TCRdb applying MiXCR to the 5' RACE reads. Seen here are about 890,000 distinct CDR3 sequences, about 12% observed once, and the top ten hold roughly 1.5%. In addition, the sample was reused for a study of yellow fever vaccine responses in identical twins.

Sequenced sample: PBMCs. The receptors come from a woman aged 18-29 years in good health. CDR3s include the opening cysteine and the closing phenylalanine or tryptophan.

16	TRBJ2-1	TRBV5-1	CASSRGTVTFYNEQFF
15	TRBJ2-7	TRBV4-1	CASSQVVSGIYEQYF
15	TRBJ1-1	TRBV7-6	CASTPFGQGETEAFF
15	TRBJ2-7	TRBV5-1	CASSLAGQGLGEQYF
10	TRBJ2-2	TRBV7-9	CASTQVELFF
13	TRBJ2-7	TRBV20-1	CSVLGREDYEQYF
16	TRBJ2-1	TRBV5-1	CASSQGQGAPYNEQFF
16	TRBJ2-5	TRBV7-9	CASSFRGGISQETQYF
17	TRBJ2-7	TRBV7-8	CASSLELGDGGAYEQYF
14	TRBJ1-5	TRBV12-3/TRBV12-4	CASRPGQGAQPQHF
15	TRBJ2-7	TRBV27	CASSFGPEPVDEQYF
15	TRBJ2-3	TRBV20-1	CSAPSSGGFTDTQYF
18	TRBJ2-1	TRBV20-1	CSARDHLSSVSSYNEQFF
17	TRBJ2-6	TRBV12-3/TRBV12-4	CASSFWRERFGANVLTF
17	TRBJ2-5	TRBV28	CASSALGTLKREETQYF
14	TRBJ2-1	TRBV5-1	CASSFSQGSNEQFF
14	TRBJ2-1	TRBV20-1	CSARDWLSANEQFF
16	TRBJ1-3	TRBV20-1	CSARRQGEVTGNTIYF
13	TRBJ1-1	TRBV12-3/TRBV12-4	CASSPRGYTEAFF
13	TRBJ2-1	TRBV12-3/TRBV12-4	CASSLYTYNEQFF
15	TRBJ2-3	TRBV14	CASSQDGSSTDTQYF
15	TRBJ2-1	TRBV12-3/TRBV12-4	CASSPGTGLINEQFF
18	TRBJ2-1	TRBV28	CASSPARIGKVSYNEQFF
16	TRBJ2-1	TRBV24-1	CATSDDLAESYNEQFF
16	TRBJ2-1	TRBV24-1	CATSDSGGAAYNEQFF
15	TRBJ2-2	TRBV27	CASRIGTMNTGELFF
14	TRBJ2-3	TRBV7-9	CASSPADYTDTQYF
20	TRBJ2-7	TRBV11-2	CASRSYTGTAGLTSSYEQYF
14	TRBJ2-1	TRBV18	CASSPGKSYNEQFF
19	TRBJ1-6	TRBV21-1	CASSNQRCRDRGGNSPLHF
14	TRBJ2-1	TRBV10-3	CAISESQRGIEQFF